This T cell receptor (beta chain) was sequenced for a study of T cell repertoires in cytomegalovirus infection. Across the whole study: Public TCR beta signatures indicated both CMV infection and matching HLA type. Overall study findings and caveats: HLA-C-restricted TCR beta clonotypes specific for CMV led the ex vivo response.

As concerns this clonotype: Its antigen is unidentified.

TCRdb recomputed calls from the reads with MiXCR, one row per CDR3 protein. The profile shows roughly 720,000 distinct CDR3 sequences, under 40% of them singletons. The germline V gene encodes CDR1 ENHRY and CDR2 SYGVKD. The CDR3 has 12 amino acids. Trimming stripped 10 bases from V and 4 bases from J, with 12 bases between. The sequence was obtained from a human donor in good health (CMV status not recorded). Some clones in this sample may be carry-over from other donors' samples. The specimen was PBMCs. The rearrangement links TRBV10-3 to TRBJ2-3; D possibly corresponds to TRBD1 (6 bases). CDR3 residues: CATGQGSDTQYF. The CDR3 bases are TGTGCCACCGGGCAGGGGTCAGATACGCAGTATTTT.